The 15 T cell receptor beta chains below come from one sample, sequenced in a study of OX40 agonist ivuxolimab in advanced cancers. Method: immunoSEQ multiplex PCR; TCRdb's copy keeps in-frame clones and lacks some. The sample lists about 47,000 clones; under 90% were seen once. The source was CD4+ or CD8+ T cells sorted from blood, collected in a trial of the OX40 agonist ivuxolimab. These receptors originate from an adult with an advanced solid tumor such as melanoma, head and neck, liver or kidney cancer.

This chain joins TRBV7-9 and TRBJ2-7; TRBD2 is a possible D gene (6 bases). CDR1 SEHNR and CDR2 FQNEAQ come from the germline V gene (reference sequence). There are 13 residues in the CDR3. Trimming removed 1 base at V and 7 bases at J, with 11 bases between. The CDR3: CASSLGGGAEQYF. The CDR3 region has the DNA TGTGCCAGCAGCTTAGGAGGAGGGGCGGAGCAGTACTTC. The whole variable domain, filled in from reference TRBV7-9 and TRBJ2-7, reads DTGVSQNPRHKITKRGQNVTFRCDPISEHNRLYWYRQTLGQGPEFLTYFQNEAQLEKSRLLSDRFSAERPKGSFSTLEIQRTEQGDSAMYLCASSLGGGAEQYFGPGTRLTVT.

This sequence joins TRBV6-5 and TRBJ1-1; D is possibly TRBD1 (5 bases). Trimming took 10 bases from V and 3 from J, leaving 6 bases between them. Germline values: CDR1 MNHEY, CDR2 SVGAGI. The CDR3 spans 10 residues. The CDR3 here is CATRDTEAFF. The CDR3 nucleotides are TGTGCCACCAGGGACACTGAAGCTTTCTTT.

This clone has only one observation. This sequence joins TRBV5-6 and TRBJ1-5; no clear D gene. The germline CDR1 and CDR2 sequences are SGHDT and YYEEEE. The CDR3 has 12 residues. V gave up 0 bases and J gave up 5 bases, with 3 bases separating them. The CDR3 bases are TGTGCCAGCAGCTTGGGGGATCAGCCCCAGCATTTT. This codes for CASSLGDQPQHF.

This clone turned up a few times. The V call is TRBV19, the J call TRBJ1-1; D possibly corresponds to TRBD1 (5 bases). This CDR3 is 13 amino acids long. Trimming took off 2 bases at V and 1 base at J, with 5 bases between the two ends. CDR1 is LNHDA, CDR2 SQIVND, per germline (reference sequence). CDR3 bases: TGTGCCAGTAGTATAACAGGGAACACTGAAGCTTTCTTT. Its protein is CASSITGNTEAFF.

This clone is labeled as medium-sized. This chain joins TRBV6-5 and TRBJ1-5, with TRBD1 identical over 9 bases. J gave up 7 bases and V 5 bases, and 9 bases lay outside the gene matches. CDR3 length: 15 amino acids. From germline, CDR1 is MNHEY and CDR2 SVGAGI. DNA for the CDR3: TGTGCCAGCAGTACCTCCGGGACAGGGTCGCAGCCCCAGCATTTT. Encoded protein: CASSTSGTGSQPQHF.

The chain has TRBV29-1 and TRBJ1-3, with 7 bases identical to TRBD1. Trimming at V came to 5 bases and at J to 2 bases, leaving 3 bases not matched to a gene. Germline V CDR1 and CDR2: SQVTM, ANQGSEA. The CDR3 sequence is 13 residues long. The CDR3 here is CSVSRGTGNTIYF. CDR3 nucleotides: TGCAGCGTTTCCAGGGGGACTGGAAACACCATATATTTT.

V usage is TRBV5-1 and J usage is TRBJ2-1; D is perhaps TRBD2 (6 bases). Germline V gene data show CDR1 as SGHRS and CDR2 as YFSETQ. The CDR3 totals 13 residues. V lost 2 bases and J lost 6, with 9 bases in between. CDR3 residues: CASSFTSSNEQFF. The CDR3 region has the DNA TGCGCCAGCAGCTTTACTAGCTCCAATGAGCAGTTCTTC.

This chain links TRBV9 with TRBJ2-5, with D maybe TRBD2 (7 bases). The CDR3 spans 15 residues. Germline loops: CDR1 SGDLS, CDR2 YYNGEE. V was cut by 3 bases and J by 5 bases, with 17 bases left in between. CDR3 in DNA: TGTGCCAGCAGCGAGGGGTCGGGGGGCCTGGAGACCCAGTACTTC. Protein: CASSEGSGGLETQYF.

This clone was seen only a few times. CDR3 nucleotides: TGCAGTGCTAGGACGTTCACTGAAGCTTTCTTT. Its translation is CSARTFTEAFF. The rearrangement uses TRBV20-1 and TRBJ1-1; D call uncertain. Trimming shortened V by 3 bases and J by 4 bases, and 6 bases separated the two germline ends. CDR3 length equals 11 residues. Germline values: CDR1 DFQATT, CDR2 SNEGSKA (reference sequence).

The chain couples TRBV4-3 to TRBJ2-2; 8 bases line up with TRBD1. V lost 3 bases to trimming and J lost 4 bases; unmatched junction nucleotides: 4. The CDR3 contains 15 residues. Looked up from germline, CDR1 is LGHNA and CDR2 is YSLEER. DNA of the CDR3: TGCGCCAGCAGCCATGGACAGGGAGGCACCGGGGAGCTGTTTTTT. Encoded protein: CASSHGQGGTGELFF.

This chain uses TRBV28 with TRBJ2-7, with D maybe TRBD2 (5 bases). The ends were cut back, 5 bases at V and 5 bases at J, with 16 bases in the middle. The CDR3 is 14 residues long. Germline CDR1 is MDHEN and CDR2 is SYDVKM. CDR3 sequence: CASSPPLRRDEQYF. CDR3 DNA sequence: TGTGCCAGCAGTCCCCCCTTGAGGCGGGACGAGCAGTACTTC.

This clone occurred once. The chain has TRBV7-9 and TRBJ1-2, with 8 positions matching TRBD1. This CDR3 comprises 15 residues. From germline, CDR1 is SEHNR and CDR2 FQNEAQ (reference sequence). The V and J ends lost 2 bases and 8 bases, in that order; junction bases with no gene match: 10. CDR3 region: CASSLLGQGLAGYTF. The CDR3 DNA is TGTGCCAGCAGCTTACTCGGACAGGGCCTTGCGGGCTACACCTTC.

The chain is built from TRBV5-6 and TRBJ2-7; the D is unclear. Trimming removed 2 bases from V and 4 bases from J, with 13 bases in between. In germline, CDR1 is SGHDT, CDR2 YYEEEE. This CDR3 contains 14 residues. The DNA of the CDR3 is TGTGCCAGCAGCTTCTCCCAGGTTCCATACGAGCAGTACTTC. Protein: CASSFSQVPYEQYF.

This clone was seen a few times. The chain uses TRBV28 and TRBJ1-2; TRBD1 aligns across 9 bases. V shed 6 bases and J 5 bases; nucleotides not matched to a gene: 10. Germline V gene sequence: CDR1 MDHEN, CDR2 SYDVKM. This CDR3 region has 15 residues. In DNA, the CDR3 is TGTGCCAGCAGCCCCGTGGGGGGACAGGGATATGGCTACACCTTC. Protein sequence: CASSPVGGQGYGYTF.

The chain couples TRBV29-1 to TRBJ2-1, with 9 bases lining up with TRBD2. With 1 base clipped from V and 8 bases from J, the junction kept 12 bases outside the gene matches. Germline CDR1 and CDR2: SQVTM and ANQGSEA. The CDR3 spans 16 residues. CDR3 nucleotides: TGCAGCGTTGAAGTGGCTGGGGGACTAGCAAGCGATGAGCAGTTCTTC. Amino acids: CSVEVAGGLASDEQFF.